Below are 26 T cell receptor beta chains sequenced from a single sample in a study of T cells after posttransplantation cyclophosphamide. Clones were read by immunoSEQ multiplex PCR, and TCRdb kept only the in-frame ones, dropping some. The top ten clones hold over 3.5% of a sample with 9,500 to 15,000 clones, approximately 80% of them seen once. Methotrexate plus calcineurin inhibitor accompanied controls' myeloablative marrow transplants; sampling was 1 year later. Source: PBMCs, taken 350 to 400 days after allogeneic stem cell transplant with calcineurin inhibitor and methotrexate. The receptors originated from a male patient aged 25-45 years who received an allogeneic stem cell transplant from an unrelated donor, was CMV-positive, and had acute GVHD only. A subset of T cells may come from the graft donor.

The chain has TRBV6-5 and TRBJ1-5, with TRBD1 as a possible D gene (5 bases). Germline CDR1 reads MNHEY; CDR2 reads SVGAGI. Trimming cost V 10 bases and J 2 bases, with 12 bases left between them. This CDR3 is 13 amino acids long. CDR3 sequence (DNA): TGTGCCAACTCGAGACAGCGCAATCAGCCCCAGCATTTT. The encoded protein is CANSRQRNQPQHF.

This clone was found once. The chain combines TRBV29-1 with TRBJ1-2; 7 nucleotides align to TRBD1. Germline CDR1 and CDR2: SQVTM and ANQGSEA. Germline trimming cut 8 bases from V and 3 bases from J; bases unmatched to any gene: 3. The CDR3 covers 11 residues. The CDR3: CSSTGHYGYTF. The CDR3, as DNA: TGCAGCTCGACAGGGCACTATGGCTACACCTTC.

The chain uses TRBV29-1 and TRBJ2-7; TRBD2 agrees at 7 bases. Looked up from germline, CDR1 is SQVTM and CDR2 is ANQGSEA. This CDR3 is 16 amino acids long. J was trimmed by 2 bases and V by 1 base; bases with no gene match: 11. The CDR3 DNA sequence: TGCAGCGTTGAAGGAAGGGCAGGGAGGGGAGCCTACGAGCAGTACTTC. Protein product: CSVEGRAGRGAYEQYF.

This chain links TRBV19 with TRBJ2-7; TRBD2 agrees at 8 bases. The V segment lost 6 bases and the J segment 4 bases; nucleotides outside the gene matches: 11. The CDR3 loop spans 15 amino acids. The germline gives CDR1 LNHDA, CDR2 SQIVND (reference sequence). The chain's CDR3 is CASSPRGGGGYEQYF. As DNA, the CDR3 is TGTGCCAGTAGCCCACGGGGGGGAGGGGGATACGAGCAGTACTTC.

The rearrangement uses TRBV19 and TRBJ1-5, with D maybe TRBD1 (6 bases). V was trimmed by 6 bases and J by 5 bases, leaving 17 bases between them. The CDR3 totals 15 residues. The germline V gene encodes CDR1 LNHDA and CDR2 SQIVND (reference sequence). Here the CDR3 reads CASSLGAGVYQPQHF. CDR3 sequence (DNA): TGTGCCAGTAGCCTCGGAGCAGGGGTCTATCAGCCCCAGCATTTT.

The sample holds one count of this clone. This chain links TRBV6-6 with TRBJ2-5; tentative D call: TRBD1 (5 bases). With 7 bases removed from V and 4 bases from J, the gap between germline ends came to 16 bases. The CDR3 is 14 amino acids. Germline V gene data show CDR1 as MNHNY and CDR2 as SVGAGI (reference sequence). DNA for the CDR3: TGTGCCAGCAACTACCGGTCAGGGCCAGAGACCCAGTACTTC. Protein: CASNYRSGPETQYF.

V is TRBV7-9 and J is TRBJ1-2, with 8 bases fitting TRBD1. CDR3 length: 16 amino acids. The germline V gene encodes CDR1 SEHNR and CDR2 FQNEAQ (reference sequence). Unmatched junction bases numbered 12, after V lost 5 bases and J lost 4 bases. CDR3 region: CASSPNAGGAIYGYTF. CDR3 coding DNA: TGTGCCAGCAGCCCCAACGCAGGGGGCGCGATCTATGGCTACACCTTC. The full variable domain, its missing parts supplied by reference TRBV7-9 and TRBJ1-2, is DTGVSQNPRHKITKRGQNVTFRCDPISEHNRLYWYRQTLGQGPEFLTYFQNEAQLEKSRLLSDRFSAERPKGSFSTLEIQRTEQGDSAMYLCASSPNAGGAIYGYTFGSGTRLTVV.

This clone has a single count. V usage is TRBV5-1 and J usage is TRBJ2-7; D not certain. Per germline, CDR1 SGHRS and CDR2 YFSETQ. The CDR3 covers 12 residues. V lost 1 base and J 0 bases, leaving 2 bases between the germline ends. CDR3 residues: CASSLHSYEQYF. In nucleotides, the CDR3 is TGCGCCAGCAGCTTGCACTCCTACGAGCAGTACTTC.

The rearrangement joins TRBV29-1 to TRBJ1-1; possibly TRBD1 for D (5 bases). The CDR3 has 13 residues. Germline V gene lookup returns CDR1 SQVTM and CDR2 ANQGSEA. V dropped 8 bases and J dropped 1 base, with 14 bases sitting between them. Here the CDR3 reads CSPRQLTNTEAFF. In nucleotides, the CDR3 is TGCAGCCCTCGACAGCTTACGAACACTGAAGCTTTCTTT.

The CDR3 DNA sequence: TGCGCCAGCAGCCAAGAACAGGGCTATGGCTACACCTTC. Its protein is CASSQEQGYGYTF. This rearrangement joins TRBV4-1 to TRBJ1-2, with D possibly TRBD1 on 6 matching bases. CDR3 length: 13 residues. The germline gives CDR1 MGHRA, CDR2 YSYEKL. Trimming pared 0 bases from V and 4 bases from J, leaving 6 bases between.

V is TRBV27 and J is TRBJ1-5; tentatively, D is TRBD1 (6 bases). Germline V gene sequence: CDR1 MNHEY, CDR2 SMNVEV (reference sequence). The germline V and J ends were trimmed by 3 bases and 1 base, with 13 bases remaining between them. The CDR3 consists of 16 residues. CDR3 sequence (DNA): TGTGCCAGCAGTTTTGTCGGGGGGCGGAGCAATCAGCCCCAGCATTTT. This gives the protein CASSFVGGRSNQPQHF.

This clone showed up just a few times. The rearrangement joins TRBV9 to TRBJ1-6; 9 bases map to TRBD1. The V and J ends lost 3 bases and 11 bases, in that order; junction bases with no gene match: 6. The CDR3 consists of 14 residues. CDR1 is SGDLS, CDR2 YYNGEE, per germline. CDR3 sequence (DNA): TGTGCCAGCAGCGCACAGGGGGCAGGGACACCCCTCCACTTT. This gives the protein CASSAQGAGTPLHF.

This chain uses TRBV11-2 with TRBJ2-7; 8 nucleotides align to TRBD1. With 5 bases clipped from V and 6 bases from J, the junction kept 15 bases outside the gene matches. The CDR3 spans 16 residues. The V gene's germline CDR1 is SGHAT and CDR2 FQNNGV. CDR3 protein: CASSKIQGAFTGEQYF. DNA for the CDR3: TGTGCCAGCAGCAAGATCCAGGGGGCCTTTACCGGCGAGCAGTACTTC.

This clone was detected only once. The chain uses TRBV19 and TRBJ2-7; 7 bases are a match to TRBD1. Per germline, CDR1 LNHDA and CDR2 SQIVND (reference sequence). The CDR3 is made up of 14 amino acids. After removal of 5 bases from V and 0 bases from J, the junction contained 4 bases not matched to a gene. DNA of the CDR3: TGTGCCAGTAGTCCCGGGACAGTCTCCTACGAGCAGTACTTC. Translating gives CASSPGTVSYEQYF. The whole variable domain, filled in from reference TRBV19 and TRBJ2-7, reads DGGITQSPKYLFRKEGQNVTLSCEQNLNHDAMYWYRQDPGQGLRLIYYSQIVNDFQKGDIAEGYSVSREKKESFPLTVTSAQKNPTAFYLCASSPGTVSYEQYFGPGTRLTVT.

Only a few counts were recorded for this clone. The CDR3 DNA is TGCGCCAGCAGTCAGCAGGGGAAGGATGGCTACACCTTC. It specifies CASSQQGKDGYTF. The J gene is TRBJ1-2, the V gene TRBV5-1; D is perhaps TRBD1 (6 bases). The CDR3 sequence is 13 residues long. Germline V gene sequence: CDR1 SGHRS, CDR2 YFSETQ. The V end lost 5 bases, the J end lost 6 bases, and 14 bases lay between the germline ends. Together with reference TRBV5-1 and TRBJ1-2, the CDR3 gives the full variable domain: KAGVTQTPRYLIKTRGQQVTLSCSPISGHRSVSWYQQTPGQGLQFLFEYFSETQRNKGNFPGRFSGRQFSNSRSEMNVSTLELGDSALYLCASSQQGKDGYTFGSGTRLTVV.

The genes are TRBV18 and TRBJ1-3; no clear D gene. Trimming took 3 bases from V and 0 from J, leaving 9 bases between them. The CDR3 runs to 15 residues. Germline CDR1 is KGHSH and CDR2 is LQKENI. In nucleotides, the CDR3 is TGTGCCAGCTCACCGTCTTCCTTCTCTGGAAACACCATATATTTT. Its protein is CASSPSSFSGNTIYF. Variable domain in full (rest from reference TRBV18 and TRBJ1-3): NAGVMQNPRHLVRRRGQEARLRCSPMKGHSHVYWYRQLPEEGLKFMVYLQKENIIDESGMPKERFSAEFPKEGPSILRIQQVVRGDSAAYFCASSPSSFSGNTIYFGEGSWLTVV.

This clone was seen only a few times. The gene calls are TRBV4-1 and TRBJ1-4, with TRBD1 identical over 12 bases. Germline CDR1 and CDR2: MGHRA and YSYEKL. V was pared by 1 base and J by 6 bases, with 0 bases of the junction left unmatched. The length of the CDR3 is 15 residues. The CDR3 here is CASSQGDRGHEKLFF. The CDR3 nucleotides read TGCGCCAGCAGCCAAGGGGACAGGGGGCATGAAAAACTGTTTTTT.

This clone was counted a few times. J is TRBJ2-1 and V is TRBV4-1; TRBD1 matches 10 bases. CDR1 is MGHRA and CDR2 is YSYEKL in the germline V gene. The ends lost 7 bases at V and 8 bases at J; junction bases unmatched: 8. The CDR3 sequence is 14 residues long. The CDR3 reads CASTPGQGIDEQFF. The DNA of the CDR3 is TGCGCCAGCACCCCGGGACAGGGGATAGATGAGCAGTTCTTC.

The chain carries TRBV7-2 and TRBJ2-3, with 7 bases identical to TRBD2. This CDR3 contains 17 residues. V shed 3 bases, J shed 1 base, and the junction held 10 bases outside the gene matches. Germline loops: CDR1 SGHTA, CDR2 FQGNSA. In nucleotides, the CDR3 is TGTGCCAGCAGCTTCAGTAGCGGGCCGGGCGGCACAGATACGCAGTATTTT. This translates into CASSFSSGPGGTDTQYF.

The gene calls are TRBV19 and TRBJ1-1; perhaps TRBD1 as D (5 bases). Trimming took off 5 bases at V and 7 bases at J, with 14 bases between the two ends. The germline V gene encodes CDR1 LNHDA and CDR2 SQIVND (reference sequence). The CDR3 totals 13 residues. The CDR3 sequence: CASSSQGRGEAFF. The CDR3 DNA sequence: TGTGCCAGTAGTTCTCAGGGTAGGGGTGAAGCTTTCTTT.

The rearrangement links TRBV6-6 to TRBJ1-2, with TRBD1 as a possible D gene (5 bases). This CDR3 has 15 residues. V gave up 2 bases and J gave up 2 bases, with 12 bases separating them. Germline V gives CDR1 MNHNY, CDR2 SVGAGI (reference sequence). CDR3 DNA sequence: TGTGCCAGCAGTTACCCCTCAGGGTCGAACTATGGCTACACCTTC. Its translation: CASSYPSGSNYGYTF.

The chain recombines TRBV27 with TRBJ2-1; 12 bases are shared with TRBD2. The CDR3 spans 16 residues. V gave up 0 bases and J gave up 4 bases; unmatched junction bases: 1. The V gene's germline CDR1 is MNHEY and CDR2 SMNVEV (reference sequence). CDR3 sequence reads: CASSLSTSGGYNEQFF. CDR3 sequence (DNA): TGTGCCAGCAGTTTATCTACTAGCGGGGGGTACAATGAGCAGTTCTTC.

The chain recombines TRBV6-5 with TRBJ2-1; 7 bases are a match to TRBD2. Per germline, CDR1 MNHEY and CDR2 SVGAGI. J gave up 5 bases and V 4 bases, and 8 bases lay outside the gene matches. The CDR3 has 15 residues. The CDR3 protein is CASSFSGNSNNEQFF. As DNA, the CDR3 is TGTGCCAGCAGTTTCAGCGGGAACAGCAACAATGAGCAGTTCTTC.

As DNA, the CDR3 is TGCGCCAGCAGCCCCGGACAGGGTGGCTACACCTTC. It codes for CASSPGQGGYTF. V is TRBV4-1 and J is TRBJ1-2; 8 bases line up with TRBD1. CDR1 is MGHRA and CDR2 is YSYEKL in the germline V gene. V dropped 4 bases and J dropped 7; count of bases not matched to a gene: 2. The CDR3 sequence is 12 residues long.

The chain links TRBV6-1 to TRBJ1-1, with D possibly being TRBD1 (5 bases). V was shortened by 3 bases and J by 5 bases, with 13 bases between the two germline ends. The length of the CDR3 is 14 residues. CDR1 and CDR2 (germline): MNHNS, SASEGT. The CDR3 coding sequence is TGTGCCAGCAGTGACATGGGGGGGATTACTGAAGCTTTCTTT. As protein: CASSDMGGITEAFF.

The genes are TRBV5-1 and TRBJ2-1; D remains ambiguous. Germline V gives CDR1 SGHRS, CDR2 YFSETQ. The CDR3 is made up of 12 amino acids. With 4 bases removed from V and 8 bases from J, the gap between germline ends came to 10 bases. The CDR3 nucleotides are TGCGCCAGCAGCCAGTCGGGTTATGAGCAGTTCTTC. This encodes CASSQSGYEQFF.